One sample yielded the 18 T cell receptor beta chains listed below, sequenced in a study of blood T cell repertoires in COVID-19. The method was immunoSEQ multiplex PCR; TCRdb's version includes in-frame clones alone and lacks a portion of them. Of about 240,000 clones in the sample, roughly 80% were seen once. The specimen was peripheral blood. The source of these receptors is a woman aged 70-85 years with acute or convalescent COVID-19.

This chain links TRBV4-2 with TRBJ2-5, with 7 bases lining up with TRBD2. The CDR3 totals 14 residues. Trimming removed 1 base from V and 3 bases from J; junction bases left unmatched: 2. Germline assignment: CDR1 LGHNA and CDR2 YNFKEQ. The CDR3 DNA is TGTGCCAGCAGCCAAGGTGGGAGGGAAGAGACCCAGTACTTC. Encoded protein: CASSQGGREETQYF.

This clone was seen only once. The V gene is TRBV6-5, the J gene TRBJ2-7; TRBD1 matches 9 bases. Germline V gene sequence: CDR1 MNHEY, CDR2 SVGAGI. This CDR3 is built from 14 residues. V dropped 2 bases and J dropped 4; count of bases not matched to a gene: 3. The CDR3 DNA sequence: TGTGCCAGCAGTTACCGAGGACAGGGGTACGAGCAGTACTTC. This encodes CASSYRGQGYEQYF.

The chain carries TRBV4-3 and TRBJ1-5; no firm D call. CDR3 length: 14 residues. Germline CDR1 is LGHNA and CDR2 is YSLEER. V lost 0 bases, J lost 2 bases, and 5 bases lay in between. The CDR3 loop reads CASSQDSGNQPQHF. The CDR3 region has the DNA TGCGCCAGCAGCCAAGACAGTGGCAATCAGCCCCAGCATTTT.

The chain recombines TRBV19 with TRBJ2-2; 8 nucleotides line up with TRBD2. The CDR3 has 15 amino acids. In germline, CDR1 is LNHDA, CDR2 SQIVND (reference sequence). The V segment lost 10 bases and the J segment 4 bases; nucleotides outside the gene matches: 11. In DNA form, the CDR3 reads TGTGCCACTAAGGCGAGCGGGGGAGTCACCGGGGAGCTGTTTTTT. It translates to CATKASGGVTGELFF. The full variable domain, completed using reference TRBV19 and TRBJ2-2, is DGGITQSPKYLFRKEGQNVTLSCEQNLNHDAMYWYRQDPGQGLRLIYYSQIVNDFQKGDIAEGYSVSREKKESFPLTVTSAQKNPTAFYLCATKASGGVTGELFFGEGSRLTVL.

This clone was seen a few times. V is TRBV28 and J is TRBJ1-2; 8 positions match TRBD1. The V and J ends lost 7 bases and 4 bases, in that order; junction bases with no gene match: 20. The CDR3 spans 18 residues. Germline V lookup: CDR1 MDHEN, CDR2 SYDVKM. CDR3 amino acids: CASTFDPQGVLGRYGYTF. CDR3 DNA sequence: TGTGCCAGCACTTTTGACCCACAGGGGGTCCTAGGTCGCTATGGCTACACCTTC.

The rearrangement uses TRBV5-4 and TRBJ2-7; TRBD1 aligns across 7 bases. Trimming cost V 6 bases and J 0 bases; bases outside gene matches: 6. Germline lookup yields CDR1 SGHNT and CDR2 YYREEE (reference sequence). This CDR3 region has 14 residues. Written as DNA, the CDR3 is TGTGCCAGCAAGGGGACAGCGACCTCCTACGAGCAGTACTTC. Translation gives CASKGTATSYEQYF.

The chain couples TRBV12-3 or TRBV12-4 to TRBJ1-2, with D possibly TRBD1 on 6 matching bases. V lost 2 bases and J lost 5, with 9 bases in between. This CDR3 region has 13 residues. CDR3 nucleotide sequence: TGTGCCAGCAGTTTACAGGGGCCTTATGGCTACACCTTC. Translating gives CASSLQGPYGYTF.

The CDR3 sequence is CASSLEAQVREQYF. CDR3 coding DNA: TGCGCCAGCAGCTTGGAAGCACAGGTGCGGGAGCAGTACTTC. The chain is built from TRBV5-1 and TRBJ2-7, with a tentative D call TRBD1 (5 bases). The germline V and J ends were trimmed by 0 bases and 7 bases, with 14 bases remaining between them. From germline, CDR1 is SGHRS and CDR2 YFSETQ. This CDR3 comprises 14 residues.

The V call is TRBV20-1, the J call TRBJ1-2; maybe TRBD1 (5 bases). V dropped 6 bases and J dropped 3 bases, with 8 bases sitting between them. The CDR3 runs to 11 residues. CDR1 DFQATT and CDR2 SNEGSKA come from the germline V gene (reference sequence). CDR3 residues: CSAVTDYGYTF. DNA for the CDR3: TGCAGTGCGGTGACAGACTATGGCTACACCTTC.

The J gene is TRBJ1-1, the V gene TRBV19, with D maybe TRBD1 (6 bases). Germline CDR1 and CDR2: LNHDA and SQIVND (reference sequence). Deletions cut 2 bases from V and 4 bases from J, with 14 bases between. The CDR3 is 15 amino acids. The CDR3 loop reads CASSISHTGRTEAFF. DNA for the CDR3: TGTGCCAGTAGTATATCCCACACAGGGCGCACTGAAGCTTTCTTT. Filled out from reference TRBV19 and TRBJ1-1, the complete variable domain reads DGGITQSPKYLFRKEGQNVTLSCEQNLNHDAMYWYRQDPGQGLRLIYYSQIVNDFQKGDIAEGYSVSREKKESFPLTVTSAQKNPTAFYLCASSISHTGRTEAFFGQGTRLTVV.

The V and J genes are TRBV28 and TRBJ1-1, with 9 nucleotides matching TRBD1. CDR1 and CDR2 from the germline V gene are MDHEN and SYDVKM. The CDR3 covers 15 residues. Trimming at V came to 2 bases and at J to 2 bases, leaving 3 bases not matched to a gene. The CDR3 region is CASSLPTGGNTEAFF. The CDR3 DNA follows: TGTGCCAGCAGTTTACCAACAGGGGGCAACACTGAAGCTTTCTTT.

The chain's CDR3 is CASSLGQGRASPLHF. In nucleotides, the CDR3 is TGTGCCAGCAGTCTTGGACAGGGTCGAGCTTCACCCCTCCACTTT. This chain connects TRBV6-2 or TRBV6-3 to TRBJ1-6, with 8 bases fitting TRBD1. Germline loops: CDR1 MNHEY, CDR2 SVGEGT. The CDR3 extends over 15 amino acids. The V gene end was trimmed by 5 bases and the J gene end by 9 bases; junction bases not matched to a gene: 9.

The chain couples TRBV6-2 or TRBV6-3 to TRBJ1-2, with 8 bases matching TRBD1. The CDR3 extends over 12 amino acids. V trimming: 5 bases; J trimming: 8 bases; junction bases outside the gene matches: 4. In germline, CDR1 is MNHEY, CDR2 SVGEGT. The DNA of the CDR3 is TGTGCCAGCAGTCTCGGACAGGGCGGCTACACCTTC. The encoded protein is CASSLGQGGYTF.

CDR3 region: CASSEAPEYGYTF. Here the CDR3 DNA reads TGTGCCAGCAGTGAAGCGCCAGAATATGGCTACACCTTC. The chain uses TRBV2 and TRBJ1-2; unclear D gene. Trimming stripped 0 bases from V and 5 bases from J, with 7 bases between. The CDR3 sequence is 13 residues long. Germline-derived CDR1 and CDR2 are SNHLY and FYNNEI.

The chain combines TRBV5-1 with TRBJ2-5; D is possibly TRBD2 (6 bases). CDR1 SGHRS and CDR2 YFSETQ come from the germline V gene. Trimming took 0 bases from V and 4 from J, leaving 10 bases between them. The CDR3 loop spans 14 amino acids. The CDR3 here is CASSLVNGGETQYF. CDR3 coding DNA: TGCGCCAGCAGCTTGGTAAACGGGGGAGAGACCCAGTACTTC.

This clone appeared a few times. The rearrangement joins TRBV6-5 to TRBJ1-2; TRBD1 is a possible D gene (5 bases). The length of the CDR3 is 14 residues. The germline gives CDR1 MNHEY, CDR2 SVGAGI. Trimming removed 4 bases at V and 8 bases at J, with 17 bases between. The CDR3 here is CASSFLDSSHGYTF. The DNA of the CDR3 is TGTGCCAGCAGTTTTTTAGACAGCTCCCACGGCTACACCTTC.

The chain couples TRBV7-2 to TRBJ2-1; tentatively, D is TRBD2 (5 bases). This CDR3 region has 14 residues. The germline V gene has CDR1 SGHTA and CDR2 FQGNSA. V was cut by 1 base and J by 5 bases, with 9 bases left in between. The CDR3 region is CASSLGPGNNEQFF. CDR3 nucleotides: TGTGCCAGCAGCTTAGGTCCGGGGAACAATGAGCAGTTCTTC.

V is TRBV7-8 and J is TRBJ1-2, with unresolved D. Germline CDR1 is SGHVS and CDR2 is FQNEAQ. This CDR3 has 14 residues. V shed 5 bases and J shed 4 bases, with 14 bases lying between them. CDR3 residues: CASSATLGAYGYTF. The CDR3 DNA reads as TGTGCCAGCAGCGCCACCCTCGGAGCCTATGGCTACACCTTC.